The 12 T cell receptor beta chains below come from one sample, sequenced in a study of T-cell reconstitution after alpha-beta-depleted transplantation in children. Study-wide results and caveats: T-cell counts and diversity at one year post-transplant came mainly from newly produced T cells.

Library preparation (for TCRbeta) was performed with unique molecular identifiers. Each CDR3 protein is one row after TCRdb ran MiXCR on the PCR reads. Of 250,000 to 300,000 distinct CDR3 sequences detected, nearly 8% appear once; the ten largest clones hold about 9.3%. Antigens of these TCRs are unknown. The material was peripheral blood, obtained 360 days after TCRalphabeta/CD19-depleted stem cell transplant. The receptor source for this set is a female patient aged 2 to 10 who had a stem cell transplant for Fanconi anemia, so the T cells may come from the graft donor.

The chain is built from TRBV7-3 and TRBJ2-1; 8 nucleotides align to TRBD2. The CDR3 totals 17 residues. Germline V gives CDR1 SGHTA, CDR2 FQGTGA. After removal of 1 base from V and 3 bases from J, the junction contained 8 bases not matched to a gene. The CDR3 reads CASSLSSGTRGYNEQFF. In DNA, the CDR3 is TGTGCCAGCAGCTTAAGTTCCGGGACTAGAGGCTACAATGAGCAGTTCTTC.

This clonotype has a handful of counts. CDR3 coding DNA: TGTGCCAGTAGTATTCGGAACTCTGGGGCCAACGTCCTGACTTTC. As protein: CASSIRNSGANVLTF. The chain employs TRBV19 and TRBJ2-6, with D hard to call. The CDR3 totals 15 residues. V lost 3 bases, J lost 0 bases, and 6 bases lay in between. CDR1 LNHDA and CDR2 SQIVND come from the germline V gene (reference sequence).

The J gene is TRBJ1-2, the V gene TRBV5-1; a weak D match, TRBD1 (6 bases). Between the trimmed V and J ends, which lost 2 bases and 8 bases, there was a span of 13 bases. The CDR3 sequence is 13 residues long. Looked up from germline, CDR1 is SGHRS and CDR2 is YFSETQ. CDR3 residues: CASSFLRGEGYTF. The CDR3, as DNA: TGCGCCAGCAGCTTCTTGAGGGGGGAGGGCTACACCTTC.

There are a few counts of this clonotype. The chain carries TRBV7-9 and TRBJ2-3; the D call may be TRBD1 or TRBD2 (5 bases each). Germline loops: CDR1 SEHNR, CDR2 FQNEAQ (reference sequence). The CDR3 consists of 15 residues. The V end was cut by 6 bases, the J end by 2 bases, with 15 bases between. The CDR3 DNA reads TGTGCCAGCAGTTTCGACGGGGCACTCACAGATACGCAGTATTTT. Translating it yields CASSFDGALTDTQYF.

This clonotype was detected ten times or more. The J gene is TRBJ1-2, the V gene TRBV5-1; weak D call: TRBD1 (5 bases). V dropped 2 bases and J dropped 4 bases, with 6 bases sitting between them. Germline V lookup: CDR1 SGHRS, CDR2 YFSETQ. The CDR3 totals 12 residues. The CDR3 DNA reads TGCGCCAGCAGCTTAGACAGCTATGGCTACACCTTC. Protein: CASSLDSYGYTF.

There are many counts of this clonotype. The CDR3 nucleotides read TGTGCCAGCAGTTCGGGACAGGGGTCAGATACGCAGTATTTT. Translated, it gives CASSSGQGSDTQYF. The V call is TRBV12-3 or TRBV12-4, the J call TRBJ2-3, with 10 bases aligning to TRBD1. The length of the CDR3 is 14 residues. With V trimmed by 4 bases and J by 4 bases, 2 bases remained unmatched.

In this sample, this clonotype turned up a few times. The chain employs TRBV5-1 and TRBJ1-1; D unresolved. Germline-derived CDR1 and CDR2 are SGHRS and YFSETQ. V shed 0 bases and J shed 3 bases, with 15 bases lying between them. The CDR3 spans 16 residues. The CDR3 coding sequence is TGCGCCAGCAGCTTGGAGCGTCTGGGTTACGACACTGAAGCTTTCTTT. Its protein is CASSLERLGYDTEAFF.

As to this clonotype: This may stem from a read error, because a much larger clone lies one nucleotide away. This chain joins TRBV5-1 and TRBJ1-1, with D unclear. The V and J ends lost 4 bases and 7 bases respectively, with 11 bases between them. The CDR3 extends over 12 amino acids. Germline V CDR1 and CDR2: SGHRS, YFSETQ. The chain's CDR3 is CASSPESGEAFF. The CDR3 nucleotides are TGCGCCAGCAGCCCCGAATCAGGTGAAGCTTTCTTT.

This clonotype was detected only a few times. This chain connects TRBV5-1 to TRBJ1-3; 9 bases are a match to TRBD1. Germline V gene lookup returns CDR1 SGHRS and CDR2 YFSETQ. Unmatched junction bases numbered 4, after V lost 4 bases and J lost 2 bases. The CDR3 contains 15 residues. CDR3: CASSRRQGAGNTIYF. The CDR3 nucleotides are TGCGCCAGCAGCCGAAGACAGGGGGCTGGAAACACCATATATTTT.

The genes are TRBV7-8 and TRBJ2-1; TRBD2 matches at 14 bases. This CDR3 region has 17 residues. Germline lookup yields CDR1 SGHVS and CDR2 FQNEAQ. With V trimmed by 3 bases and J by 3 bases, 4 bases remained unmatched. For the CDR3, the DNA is TGTGCCAGCAGCTTTGTGGGGACTAGCGGGGGCTACAATGAGCAGTTCTTC. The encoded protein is CASSFVGTSGGYNEQFF.

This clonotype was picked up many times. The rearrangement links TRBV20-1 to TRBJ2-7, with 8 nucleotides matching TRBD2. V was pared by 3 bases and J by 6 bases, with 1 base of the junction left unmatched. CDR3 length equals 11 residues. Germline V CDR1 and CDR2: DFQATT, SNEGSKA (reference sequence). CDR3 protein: CSASGGAEQYF. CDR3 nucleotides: TGCAGTGCTAGCGGGGGGGCCGAGCAGTACTTC.

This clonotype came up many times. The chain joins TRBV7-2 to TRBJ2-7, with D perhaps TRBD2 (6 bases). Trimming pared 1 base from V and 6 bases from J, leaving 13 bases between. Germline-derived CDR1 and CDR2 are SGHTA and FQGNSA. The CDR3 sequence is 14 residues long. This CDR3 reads CASSLVGGGGEQYV. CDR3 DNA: TGTGCCAGCAGCTTAGTTGGTGGGGGAGGCGAGCAGTACGTC.